The 19 T cell receptor beta chains listed next were all sequenced from one sample in a study of PD-1 blockade in classical Hodgkin lymphoma. Sample time point: newly diagnosed, previously untreated cHL patient sample. From thawed PBMCs, CD4+ T cells were purified using magnetic negative selection. Sequenced by immunoSEQ multiplex PCR; TCRdb stores in-frame clones only, minus some. The top ten clones hold 1% to 1.5% of a sample with under 35,000 clones, about 85% of them seen once. Material for sequencing was CD4+ T cells from blood. The receptor source for this set is a human donor with classical Hodgkin lymphoma.

The chain uses TRBV14 and TRBJ2-3; 11 bases are a match to TRBD2. CDR1 and CDR2 from the germline V gene are SGHDN and FVKESK. The CDR3 extends over 15 amino acids. V shed 3 bases, J shed 1 base, and the junction held 0 bases outside the gene matches. The CDR3 region is CASSQGLAGTDTQYF. As DNA, the CDR3 is TGTGCCAGCAGCCAGGGACTAGCGGGCACAGATACGCAGTATTTT. The full variable domain, with the rest looked up from reference TRBV14 and TRBJ2-3, is EAGVTQFPSHSVIEKGQTVTLRCDPISGHDNLYWYRRVMGKEIKFLLHFVKESKQDESGMPNNRFLAERTGGTYSTLKVQPAELEDSGVYFCASSQGLAGTDTQYFGPGTRLTVL.

The gene calls are TRBV20-1 and TRBJ2-1; D remains unclear. From germline, CDR1 is DFQATT and CDR2 SNEGSKA (reference sequence). Trimming stripped 0 bases from V and 12 bases from J, with 9 bases between. This CDR3 spans 11 amino acids. CDR3 loop: CSARDRVGQFF. The CDR3 DNA follows: TGCAGTGCTAGAGATCGGGTCGGGCAGTTCTTC.

This sequence joins TRBV5-1 and TRBJ2-1; D could derive from TRBD1 or TRBD2 (6 bases each). Germline lookup yields CDR1 SGHRS and CDR2 YFSETQ. The CDR3 has 13 amino acids. V was clipped by 4 bases and J by 5 bases, with 10 bases between them. CDR3 region: CASSRGTNNEQFF. In nucleotides, the CDR3 is TGCGCCAGCAGCCGCGGGACAAACAATGAGCAGTTCTTC.

This chain links TRBV10-3 with TRBJ2-1; D tentatively reads TRBD1 or TRBD2 (5 bases each). The CDR3 totals 15 residues. Trimming stripped 7 bases from V and 5 bases from J, with 18 bases between. Germline CDR1 ENHRY, CDR2 SYGVKD. The CDR3 sequence is CAITNGGLPNNEQFF. Here the CDR3 DNA reads TGTGCCATCACCAATGGGGGTCTACCTAACAATGAGCAGTTCTTC.

V usage is TRBV6-1 and J usage is TRBJ1-2; TRBD1 might be the D (5 bases). The CDR3 is 15 amino acids. Germline-derived CDR1 and CDR2 are MNHNS and SASEGT. V lost 2 bases and J 8 bases, leaving 18 bases between the germline ends. The CDR3 reads CASSERQFFLMGYTF. In DNA, the CDR3 is TGTGCCAGCAGTGAAAGACAGTTCTTCCTCATGGGCTACACCTTC.

The chain links TRBV5-1 to TRBJ2-7; no reliable D call. Deletions cut 0 bases from V and 3 bases from J, with 13 bases between. Per germline, CDR1 SGHRS and CDR2 YFSETQ. The CDR3 spans 15 residues. This chain's CDR3 is CASSLARAWYYEQYF. DNA for the CDR3: TGCGCCAGCAGCTTGGCCCGTGCTTGGTACTACGAGCAGTACTTC.

The rearrangement links TRBV7-9 to TRBJ1-5; D is unresolved. V lost 3 bases and J 1 base, leaving 7 bases between the germline ends. This CDR3 contains 14 residues. Germline CDR1 SEHNR, CDR2 FQNEAQ (reference sequence). CDR3 DNA: TGTGCCAGCAGCTTTGGAGAAAGCAATCAGCCCCAGCATTTT. As protein: CASSFGESNQPQHF.

The chain links TRBV14 to TRBJ2-7; no definite D call. The germline CDR1 and CDR2 sequences are SGHDN and FVKESK. CDR3 length: 12 residues. The V end lost 7 bases, the J end lost 3 bases, and 10 bases lay between the germline ends. The CDR3 DNA sequence: TGTGCCAGCAAAGCTGGAAGCTACGAGCAGTACTTC. This encodes CASKAGSYEQYF. The full variable domain, completed using reference TRBV14 and TRBJ2-7, is EAGVTQFPSHSVIEKGQTVTLRCDPISGHDNLYWYRRVMGKEIKFLLHFVKESKQDESGMPNNRFLAERTGGTYSTLKVQPAELEDSGVYFCASKAGSYEQYFGPGTRLTVT.

V usage is TRBV19 and J usage is TRBJ1-1, with D hard to call. The CDR3 extends over 15 amino acids. V lost 3 bases and J lost 0, with 11 bases in between. The germline V gene has CDR1 LNHDA and CDR2 SQIVND (reference sequence). CDR3 DNA sequence: TGTGCCAGTAGTATTCCCCAGAATATGAACACTGAAGCTTTCTTT. It translates to CASSIPQNMNTEAFF.

V gene TRBV5-1 combines with J gene TRBJ1-4; maybe TRBD1 (5 bases). Germline-derived CDR1 and CDR2 are SGHRS and YFSETQ. The germline V and J ends were trimmed by 1 base and 4 bases, with 11 bases remaining between them. The CDR3 has 15 residues. The CDR3 here is CASSLRDGDNEKLFF. The CDR3 coding sequence is TGCGCCAGCAGCTTGAGGGACGGCGATAATGAAAAACTGTTTTTT. Variable domain in full (rest from reference TRBV5-1 and TRBJ1-4): KAGVTQTPRYLIKTRGQQVTLSCSPISGHRSVSWYQQTPGQGLQFLFEYFSETQRNKGNFPGRFSGRQFSNSRSEMNVSTLELGDSALYLCASSLRDGDNEKLFFGSGTQLSVL.

This clone is a singleton in its sample. The rearrangement joins TRBV5-1 to TRBJ2-1, with 10 positions matching TRBD2. V shed 1 base, J shed 0 bases, and the junction held 1 base outside the gene matches. Per germline, CDR1 SGHRS and CDR2 YFSETQ. The CDR3 consists of 16 residues. Here the CDR3 DNA reads TGCGCCAGCAGCTTGTTAGCGGGAGGCTCCTACAATGAGCAGTTCTTC. Its translation is CASSLLAGGSYNEQFF.

The rearrangement joins TRBV2 to TRBJ2-2, with D possibly TRBD2 on 5 matching bases. V was pared by 4 bases and J by 8 bases, with 14 bases between. This CDR3 is 14 amino acids long. In germline, CDR1 is SNHLY, CDR2 FYNNEI. The CDR3 DNA reads as TGTGCCAGCAGTGGTCTAGCTGTAAGGGGGGAGCTGTTTTTT. This gives the protein CASSGLAVRGELFF.

This clone has just one count. This sequence joins TRBV5-1 and TRBJ1-2, with D hard to call. This CDR3 has 14 residues. Germline values: CDR1 SGHRS, CDR2 YFSETQ. V was trimmed by 0 bases and J by 4 bases, leaving 10 bases between them. This CDR3 reads CASSLGSGSYGYTF. CDR3 sequence (DNA): TGCGCCAGCAGCTTGGGATCGGGGTCCTATGGCTACACCTTC.

The V and J genes are TRBV5-1 and TRBJ1-1, with 9 bases that match TRBD1. V shed 4 bases, J shed 1 base, and the junction held 5 bases outside the gene matches. CDR3 length: 15 residues. The germline V gene encodes CDR1 SGHRS and CDR2 YFSETQ. This CDR3 reads CASSRDRGRNTEAFF. CDR3 coding DNA: TGCGCCAGCAGCCGAGACAGGGGGAGGAACACTGAAGCTTTCTTT.

The chain links TRBV9 to TRBJ1-3, with D unclear. Germline lookup yields CDR1 SGDLS and CDR2 YYNGEE. The CDR3 contains 14 residues. The V gene lost 0 bases and the J gene lost 1 base, with 5 bases spanning the gap. CDR3 amino acids: CASSVDGSGNTIYF. The CDR3 coding sequence is TGTGCCAGCAGCGTAGATGGGTCTGGAAACACCATATATTTT.

The chain has TRBV4-1 and TRBJ2-7, with TRBD1 matching 8 bases. The CDR3 covers 14 residues. Per germline, CDR1 MGHRA and CDR2 YSYEKL. J was trimmed by 7 bases and V by 4 bases; bases with no gene match: 9. CDR3 bases: TGCGCCAGCAGCCTAGGACAGGGTTTAGGTGAGCAGTACGTC. It encodes CASSLGQGLGEQYV.

The chain carries TRBV2 and TRBJ2-7, with 10 nucleotides matching TRBD2. CDR1 and CDR2 (germline): SNHLY, FYNNEI. V shed 3 bases, J shed 0 bases, and the junction held 5 bases outside the gene matches. The CDR3 extends over 16 amino acids. CDR3 protein: CASSENLAGVSYEQYF. The CDR3 nucleotides read TGTGCCAGCAGTGAGAATCTAGCGGGAGTCTCCTACGAGCAGTACTTC.

This clone was picked up one time. The CDR3 loop reads CASSYSNGNQPQHF. CDR3 coding DNA: TGTGCCAGCAGTTACTCTAACGGCAATCAGCCCCAGCATTTT. This chain connects TRBV6-6 to TRBJ1-5; D remains ambiguous. CDR3 length: 14 residues. The germline CDR1 and CDR2 sequences are MNHNY and SVGAGI (reference sequence). V was trimmed by 0 bases and J by 2 bases, leaving 5 bases between them.

As DNA, the CDR3 is TGTGCCAGCAGTCTAGGTGCCAAGGCAGATACGCAGTATTTT. This encodes CASSLGAKADTQYF. This chain links TRBV6-1 with TRBJ2-3; D is uncertain. This CDR3 is built from 14 residues. V lost 5 bases and J lost 4, with 13 bases in between. Germline CDR1 reads MNHNS; CDR2 reads SASEGT.